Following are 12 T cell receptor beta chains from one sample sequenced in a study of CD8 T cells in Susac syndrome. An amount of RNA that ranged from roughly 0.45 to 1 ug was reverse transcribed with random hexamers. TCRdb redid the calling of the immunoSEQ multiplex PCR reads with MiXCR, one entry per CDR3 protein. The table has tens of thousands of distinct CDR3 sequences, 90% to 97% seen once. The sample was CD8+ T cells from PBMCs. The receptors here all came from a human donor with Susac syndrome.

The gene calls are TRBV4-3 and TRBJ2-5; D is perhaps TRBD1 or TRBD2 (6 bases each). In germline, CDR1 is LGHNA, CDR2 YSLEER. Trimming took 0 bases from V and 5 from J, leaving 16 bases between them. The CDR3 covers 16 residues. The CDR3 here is CASSQESRGPGETQYF. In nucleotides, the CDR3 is TGCGCCAGCAGCCAAGAATCCCGGGGGCCGGGGGAGACCCAGTACTTC.

CDR3 nucleotide sequence: TGTGCCAGCCTCGTGGGGGATCAGCCCCAGCATTTT. Its protein is CASLVGDQPQHF. The chain couples TRBV28 to TRBJ1-5; a weak D match, TRBD1 (5 bases). Trimming left V 8 bases short and J 5 bases short, with 10 bases between. This CDR3 is 12 amino acids long. From germline, CDR1 is MDHEN and CDR2 SYDVKM.

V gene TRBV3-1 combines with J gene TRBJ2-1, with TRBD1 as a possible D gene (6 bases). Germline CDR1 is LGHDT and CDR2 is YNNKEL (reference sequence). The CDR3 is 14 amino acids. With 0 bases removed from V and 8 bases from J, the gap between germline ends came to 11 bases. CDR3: CASSQDAGVDEQFF. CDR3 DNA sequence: TGTGCCAGCAGCCAAGACGCAGGGGTGGATGAGCAGTTCTTC.

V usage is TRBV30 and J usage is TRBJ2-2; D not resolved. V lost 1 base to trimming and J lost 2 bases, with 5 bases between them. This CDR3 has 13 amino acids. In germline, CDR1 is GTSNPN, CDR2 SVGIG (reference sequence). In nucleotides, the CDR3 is TGTGCCTGGAGTGGGTACAACACCGGGGAGCTGTTTTTT. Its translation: CAWSGYNTGELFF.

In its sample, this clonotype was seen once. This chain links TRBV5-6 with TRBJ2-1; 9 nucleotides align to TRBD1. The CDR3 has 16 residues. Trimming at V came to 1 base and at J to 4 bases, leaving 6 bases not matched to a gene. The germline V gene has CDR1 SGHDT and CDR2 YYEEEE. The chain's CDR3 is CASSLLLQGAYNEQFF. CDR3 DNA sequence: TGTGCCAGCAGCTTGCTCTTACAGGGGGCGTACAATGAGCAGTTCTTC.

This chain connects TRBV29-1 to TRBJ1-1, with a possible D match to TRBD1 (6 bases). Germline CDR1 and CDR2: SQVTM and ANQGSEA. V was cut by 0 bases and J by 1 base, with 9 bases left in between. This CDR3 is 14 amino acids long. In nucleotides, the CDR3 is TGCAGCGTTGAAGAAGGACAGACGAACACTGAAGCTTTCTTT. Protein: CSVEEGQTNTEAFF. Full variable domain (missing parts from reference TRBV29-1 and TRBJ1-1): SAVISQKPSRDICQRGTSLTIQCQVDSQVTMMFWYRQQPGQSLTLIATANQGSEATYESGFVIDKFPISRPNLTFSTLTVSNMSPEDSSIYLCSVEEGQTNTEAFFGQGTRLTVV.

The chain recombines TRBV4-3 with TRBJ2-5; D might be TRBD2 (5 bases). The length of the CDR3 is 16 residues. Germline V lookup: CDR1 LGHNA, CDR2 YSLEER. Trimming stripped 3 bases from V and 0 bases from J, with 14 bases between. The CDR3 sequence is CASSQTSNGDQETQYF. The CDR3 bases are TGCGCCAGCAGCCAGACCTCTAACGGGGACCAAGAGACCCAGTACTTC.

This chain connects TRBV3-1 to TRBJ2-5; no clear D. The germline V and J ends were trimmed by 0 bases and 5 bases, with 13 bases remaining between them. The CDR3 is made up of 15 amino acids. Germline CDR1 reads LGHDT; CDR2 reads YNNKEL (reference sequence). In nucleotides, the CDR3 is TGTGCCAGCAGCCAAGATCTAGGACCTCAGGAGACCCAGTACTTC. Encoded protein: CASSQDLGPQETQYF.

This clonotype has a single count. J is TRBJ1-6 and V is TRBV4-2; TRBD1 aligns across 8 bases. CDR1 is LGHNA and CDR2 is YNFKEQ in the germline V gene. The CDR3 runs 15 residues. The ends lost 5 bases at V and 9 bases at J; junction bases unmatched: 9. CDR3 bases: TGTGCCAGCAGCTTCGGACAGGGAGACGGTTCACCCCTCCACTTT. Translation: CASSFGQGDGSPLHF.

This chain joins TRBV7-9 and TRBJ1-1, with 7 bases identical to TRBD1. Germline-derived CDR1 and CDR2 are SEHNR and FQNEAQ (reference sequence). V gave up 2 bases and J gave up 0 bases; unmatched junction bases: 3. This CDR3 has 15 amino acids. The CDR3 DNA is TGTGCCAGCAGCTTATGGGACAGAGTGAACACTGAAGCTTTCTTT. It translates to CASSLWDRVNTEAFF.

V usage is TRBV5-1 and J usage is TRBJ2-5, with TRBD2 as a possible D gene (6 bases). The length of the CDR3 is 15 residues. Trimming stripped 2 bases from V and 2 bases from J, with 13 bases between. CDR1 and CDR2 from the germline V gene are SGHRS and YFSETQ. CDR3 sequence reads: CASSLGPGTQETQYF. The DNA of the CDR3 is TGCGCCAGCAGCTTAGGGCCAGGGACTCAAGAGACCCAGTACTTC.

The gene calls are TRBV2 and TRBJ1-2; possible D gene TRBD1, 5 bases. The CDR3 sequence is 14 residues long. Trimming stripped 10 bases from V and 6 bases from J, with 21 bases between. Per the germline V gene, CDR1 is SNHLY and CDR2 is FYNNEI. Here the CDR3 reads CAIFSGKGPDGYTF. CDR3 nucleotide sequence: TGTGCCATCTTCTCGGGGAAGGGGCCGGATGGCTACACCTTC.